These 30 T cell receptor beta chains were sequenced from one sample in a study of CD8 T cells in ankylosing spondylitis (dated by TCRdb to the late 2010s). The library was produced with 5' RACE. For sequencing, an Illumina HiSeq 2500 was employed. TCRdb reprocessed the public reads (quality trimming at Q25 with fastp, clone calling with MiXCR) and kept in-frame beta chains. Entries that share a CDR3 protein sequence are merged under the most common genes and DNA. This sample comprises approximately 110,000 distinct CDR3 sequences, 24% of them detected only once. Approximately 13% of the sample lies in the top ten. Sequenced sample: synovial fluid, either unsorted or a sorted T cell fraction (not recorded which). The receptors originated from a male donor with ankylosing spondylitis.

V is TRBV29-1 and J is TRBJ2-7; D is undetermined. Germline V CDR1 and CDR2: SQVTM, ANQGSEA. The CDR3 spans 12 residues. The germline V and J ends were trimmed by 1 base and 3 bases, with 7 bases remaining between them. This CDR3 is CSVEGGGYEQYF. Written as DNA, the CDR3 is TGCAGCGTTGAAGGAGGCGGCTACGAGCAGTACTTC.

This clonotype occurred many times. The chain combines TRBV20-1 with TRBJ1-1, with D possibly matching TRBD1 (5 bases). Germline V gives CDR1 DFQATT, CDR2 SNEGSKA (reference sequence). V lost 3 bases and J lost 5, with 13 bases in between. The CDR3 sequence is 13 residues long. The CDR3 DNA reads TGCAGTGCTAGCTCCGGGGGTCGAACTGAAGCTTTCTTT. Translating it yields CSASSGGRTEAFF.

This clonotype was found once. The V and J genes are TRBV20-1 and TRBJ1-5; D possibly corresponds to TRBD1 (6 bases). CDR1 is DFQATT, CDR2 SNEGSKA, per germline (reference sequence). V lost 6 bases and J lost 0, with 15 bases in between. The CDR3 contains 15 residues. CDR3 sequence reads: CSAEGQDYSNQPQHF. In nucleotides, the CDR3 is TGCAGTGCAGAGGGACAAGACTATAGCAATCAGCCCCAGCATTTT.

This clonotype was counted a few times. V usage is TRBV6-2 or TRBV6-3 and J usage is TRBJ2-7; the D gene is possibly TRBD1 (5 bases). The CDR3 totals 11 residues. Trimming removed 7 bases at V and 6 bases at J, with 10 bases between. Germline V CDR1 and CDR2: MNHEY, SVGEGT. CDR3 loop: CASTDSFEQYF. DNA for the CDR3: TGTGCCAGCACCGACAGTTTCGAGCAGTACTTC.

DNA for the CDR3: TGTGCCAGCAGTGAAGCCGGGGGGCTCACTGAAGCTTTCTTT. Protein sequence: CASSEAGGLTEAFF. The genes are TRBV6-1 and TRBJ1-1; D perhaps matches TRBD1 (6 bases). CDR3 length: 14 residues. Germline lookup yields CDR1 MNHNS and CDR2 SASEGT. V was pared by 0 bases and J by 4 bases, with 9 bases between.

This clonotype was seen a few times. V is TRBV5-1 and J is TRBJ2-1; 7 positions match TRBD2. V lost 0 bases to trimming and J lost 8 bases; unmatched junction nucleotides: 5. CDR3 size: 14 residues. Germline-derived CDR1 and CDR2 are SGHRS and YFSETQ. CDR3 residues: CASSLAWGGDEQFF. The CDR3 region has the DNA TGCGCCAGCAGCTTGGCCTGGGGGGGAGATGAGCAGTTCTTC.

This clonotype was detected a few times. The gene calls are TRBV20-1 and TRBJ2-1, with D tentatively TRBD2 (6 bases). V was clipped by 4 bases and J by 0 bases, with 13 bases between them. CDR3 size: 15 residues. Germline V gene sequence: CDR1 DFQATT, CDR2 SNEGSKA (reference sequence). The CDR3 sequence is CSATIIAVSYNEQFF. CDR3 DNA: TGCAGTGCTACTATTATAGCGGTCTCCTACAATGAGCAGTTCTTC.

The chain employs TRBV11-2 and TRBJ2-1; the match to TRBD2 covers 7 bases. This CDR3 is 15 amino acids long. CDR1 is SGHAT, CDR2 FQNNGV, per germline. Trimming removed 5 bases from V and 2 bases from J; junction bases left unmatched: 6. As DNA, the CDR3 is TGTGCCAGCAGCCGCGAAGGACTAGCCTACAATGAGCAGTTCTTC. Translated, it gives CASSREGLAYNEQFF. The full variable domain, its missing parts supplied by reference TRBV11-2 and TRBJ2-1, is EAGVAQSPRYKIIEKRQSVAFWCNPISGHATLYWYQQILGQGPKLLIQFQNNGVVDDSQLPKDRFSAERLKGVDSTLKIQPAKLEDSAVYLCASSREGLAYNEQFFGPGTRLTVL.

V and J are TRBV20-1 and TRBJ2-1; 10 positions match TRBD2. J was trimmed by 3 bases and V by 4 bases; bases with no gene match: 9. The CDR3 runs 16 residues. Per the germline V gene, CDR1 is DFQATT and CDR2 is SNEGSKA (reference sequence). CDR3 loop: CSANTLAGEFYNEQFF. The CDR3 nucleotides are TGCAGTGCTAACACCCTAGCGGGAGAATTCTACAATGAGCAGTTCTTC.

This clonotype was seen only a few times. The V and J genes are TRBV7-9 and TRBJ1-1; D perhaps matches TRBD1 (5 bases). V lost 5 bases, J lost 1 base, and 11 bases lay in between. This CDR3 has 14 residues. Germline loops: CDR1 SEHNR, CDR2 FQNEAQ (reference sequence). CDR3 sequence (DNA): TGTGCCAGCAGCCTCGGACATTCGAACACTGAAGCTTTCTTT. Translated, it gives CASSLGHSNTEAFF.

The chain joins TRBV5-1 to TRBJ2-7, with D possibly TRBD2 on 6 matching bases. V lost 0 bases to trimming and J lost 4 bases, with 17 bases between them. CDR1 and CDR2 from the germline V gene are SGHRS and YFSETQ. There are 16 residues in the CDR3. The CDR3 reads CASSLGPGSGLYEQYF. The CDR3 bases are TGCGCCAGCAGCTTGGGTCCCGGGAGCGGCTTGTACGAGCAGTACTTC.

V gene TRBV12-3 or TRBV12-4 combines with J gene TRBJ2-7, with unresolved D. This CDR3 has 12 residues. V gave up 1 base and J gave up 6 bases, with 7 bases separating them. CDR3 in amino acids: CASSLGVREQYF. Here the CDR3 DNA reads TGTGCCAGCAGTTTAGGGGTACGCGAGCAGTACTTC.

This clonotype has a handful of counts. This sequence joins TRBV20-1 and TRBJ2-5, with a tentative D call TRBD2 (6 bases). The ends were cut back, 5 bases at V and 3 bases at J, with 13 bases in the middle. The CDR3 loop spans 13 amino acids. Germline CDR1 reads DFQATT; CDR2 reads SNEGSKA (reference sequence). The CDR3 here is CSASNGGEETQYF. CDR3 sequence (DNA): TGCAGTGCTTCGAATGGAGGGGAAGAGACCCAGTACTTC.

The chain combines TRBV3-1 with TRBJ1-3; D gene ambiguous. The CDR3 sequence is 14 residues long. The germline V gene encodes CDR1 LGHDT and CDR2 YNNKEL (reference sequence). Trimming cost V 3 bases and J 3 bases, with 9 bases left between them. The CDR3 nucleotides read TGTGCCAGCAGCCAGCCGGGATATGGAAACACCATATATTTT. Amino acid sequence: CASSQPGYGNTIYF.

The chain employs TRBV20-1 and TRBJ1-4; D is undetermined. This CDR3 region has 14 residues. The V gene lost 2 bases and the J gene lost 0 bases, with 7 bases spanning the gap. The V gene's germline CDR1 is DFQATT and CDR2 SNEGSKA (reference sequence). The CDR3 protein is CSARPGSTNEKLFF. In nucleotides, the CDR3 is TGCAGTGCTAGACCGGGGTCAACTAATGAAAAACTGTTTTTT.

This clonotype has a handful of counts. V is TRBV5-8 and J is TRBJ2-3, with TRBD1 matching 7 bases. Germline V gene data show CDR1 as SGHTS and CDR2 as YDEGEE. The length of the CDR3 is 17 residues. Germline trimming cut 0 bases from V and 0 bases from J; bases unmatched to any gene: 7. CDR3 sequence reads: CASSLGDSLSSTDTQYF. The CDR3 DNA reads TGTGCCAGCAGCTTGGGGGACAGTTTGTCTAGCACAGATACGCAGTATTTT.

This clonotype has a handful of counts. This sequence joins TRBV5-1 and TRBJ2-5, with D maybe TRBD1 (6 bases). Germline V gives CDR1 SGHRS, CDR2 YFSETQ. Trimming pared 3 bases from V and 5 bases from J, leaving 11 bases between. The CDR3 runs 13 residues. The DNA of the CDR3 is TGCGCCAGCAGCTCTGACAGGCGGGAGACCCAGTACTTC. This gives the protein CASSSDRRETQYF.

This clonotype was counted a few times. V is TRBV6-2 or TRBV6-3 and J is TRBJ1-5; possibly TRBD1 for D (5 bases). Germline-derived CDR1 and CDR2 are MNHEY and SVGEGT. The germline V and J ends were trimmed by 6 bases and 3 bases, with 24 bases remaining between them. CDR3 length: 18 residues. The CDR3 nucleotides read TGTGCCAGCAGCCCTCGGGGGGGAAATCGACGCCTCAATCAGCCCCAGCATTTT. Translation: CASSPRGGNRRLNQPQHF.

This clonotype has only a few counts. The rearrangement links TRBV3-1 to TRBJ2-2; D ambiguous. The CDR3 length is 14 residues. V was cut by 1 base and J by 4 bases, with 7 bases left in between. Germline-derived CDR1 and CDR2 are LGHDT and YNNKEL (reference sequence). For the CDR3, the DNA is TGTGCCAGCAGCCAAGTAATTGCCACCGGGGAGCTGTTTTTT. Its translation is CASSQVIATGELFF.

The chain couples TRBV5-1 to TRBJ2-5; weak D call: TRBD1 (6 bases). V was pared by 3 bases and J by 2 bases, with 14 bases between. The CDR3 consists of 15 residues. CDR1 is SGHRS, CDR2 YFSETQ, per germline. The CDR3 here is CASSSRRDTQETQYF. CDR3 nucleotides: TGCGCCAGCAGCTCACGCCGGGACACGCAAGAGACCCAGTACTTC.

The sample holds many counts of this clonotype. This chain uses TRBV12-3 or TRBV12-4 with TRBJ2-1, with D uncertain. The CDR3 has 16 amino acids. With 4 bases removed from V and 5 bases from J, the gap between germline ends came to 18 bases. CDR3 DNA: TGTGCCAGCAGTTCCAGTTCTACACCCCTCGACAATGAGCAGTTCTTC. It translates to CASSSSSTPLDNEQFF.

This clonotype was seen repeatedly, ten times or more. The J gene is TRBJ2-2, the V gene TRBV5-1; D call uncertain. The CDR3 length is 17 residues. V was shortened by 1 base and J by 3 bases, with 16 bases between the two germline ends. Germline CDR1 reads SGHRS; CDR2 reads YFSETQ. The chain's CDR3 is CASSLSGLRVYTGELFF. CDR3 in DNA: TGCGCCAGCAGCTTGTCAGGTTTAAGGGTTTACACCGGGGAGCTGTTTTTT.

This clonotype has only a few counts. The chain joins TRBV29-1 to TRBJ1-1, with 7 bases fitting TRBD1. The V and J ends lost 2 bases and 3 bases, in that order; junction bases with no gene match: 6. The V gene's germline CDR1 is SQVTM and CDR2 ANQGSEA. This CDR3 comprises 14 residues. CDR3 protein: CSVERDRDYTEAFF. CDR3 nucleotides: TGCAGCGTTGAAAGGGACAGAGACTACACTGAAGCTTTCTTT.

This clonotype showed up many times. The V gene is TRBV29-1, the J gene TRBJ2-7; maybe TRBD1 (6 bases). Germline loops: CDR1 SQVTM, CDR2 ANQGSEA. The V and J ends lost 4 bases and 3 bases respectively, with 7 bases between them. The CDR3 length is 11 residues. CDR3 sequence (DNA): TGCAGCGTTGGGACAGACTACGAGCAGTACGTC. Its translation: CSVGTDYEQYV.

The V and J genes are TRBV20-1 and TRBJ2-3; no clear D gene. CDR3 length: 14 residues. Trimming pared 5 bases from V and 0 bases from J, leaving 12 bases between. Germline V gene data show CDR1 as DFQATT and CDR2 as SNEGSKA (reference sequence). The CDR3 sequence: CSAVYDASTDTQYF. The DNA of the CDR3 is TGCAGTGCTGTCTACGACGCTAGCACAGATACGCAGTATTTT.

DNA for the CDR3: TGCGCCAGCAGCTTCGAAGGCGGATGGGGCTACACCTTC. Residues: CASSFEGGWGYTF. The chain is built from TRBV5-1 and TRBJ1-2; D is ambiguous. This CDR3 comprises 13 residues. The V gene's germline CDR1 is SGHRS and CDR2 YFSETQ. Trimming removed 2 bases at V and 8 bases at J, with 13 bases between.

This clonotype showed up just a few times. The chain links TRBV12-3 or TRBV12-4 to TRBJ1-5, with 7 bases fitting TRBD1. There are 15 residues in the CDR3. The trim removed 5 bases at V and 0 bases at J, leaving 4 bases unmatched. Written as DNA, the CDR3 is TGTGCCAGCAGTACCCAGGGGGATAGCAATCAGCCCCAGCATTTT. Translating gives CASSTQGDSNQPQHF.

The chain uses TRBV11-2 and TRBJ1-1, with D possibly matching TRBD1 (6 bases). Germline V gene lookup returns CDR1 SGHAT and CDR2 FQNNGV. This CDR3 is 16 amino acids long. V shed 1 base and J shed 5 bases, with 17 bases lying between them. The chain's CDR3 is CASSLAPGQGRTEAFF. The CDR3 bases are TGTGCCAGCAGCTTAGCCCCCGGGCAGGGGAGGACTGAAGCTTTCTTT.

This chain's CDR3 is CASSPNQGNTEAFF. CDR3 sequence (DNA): TGTGCCAGCAGCCCAAACCAGGGGAACACTGAAGCTTTCTTT. This chain links TRBV6-1 with TRBJ1-1; TRBD1 is a possible D gene (5 bases). Germline values: CDR1 MNHNS, CDR2 SASEGT. Trimming cost V 6 bases and J 1 base, with 12 bases left between them. The CDR3 contains 14 residues.

Many counts were recorded for this clonotype. The V call is TRBV6-2 or TRBV6-3, the J call TRBJ2-2; 12 nucleotides line up with TRBD2. This CDR3 region has 18 residues. CDR1 is MNHEY and CDR2 is SVGEGT in the germline V gene. J lost 0 bases, V lost 0 bases, and 2 bases had no gene match. CDR3 sequence (DNA): TGTGCCAGCAGTTACTCGACTAGCGGGAGTACGAACACCGGGGAGCTGTTTTTT. Translated: CASSYSTSGSTNTGELFF.